These T cell receptor beta chains were read from a single sample in a study of T cells in localized non-small cell lung cancer. TCRdb keeps only in-frame clones here, not all; method: immunoSEQ multiplex PCR. The data show some 140,000 clones, about 90% seen once. The sample here was peripheral blood, taken before any cancer treatment. All receptors come from a female donor of 60 years or more with stage I lung adenocarcinoma. CDR3s include the opening cysteine and the closing phenylalanine or tryptophan. Each record gives: clone size, D gene, V gene, J gene, CDR3 DNA, CDR3 protein. A D gene is named only where the DNA matches it firmly. Not every row has a clone size; where given, it reads once, few, many or a size class.

clone size: .
D gene: TRBD1
V gene: TRBV6-6
J gene: TRBJ2-7
CDR3 DNA: TGTGCCAGCAGTCGAGGACAGGGTGATCTCTGGGAGCAGTACTTC
CDR3 protein: CASSRGQGDLWEQYF

clone size: .
D gene: TRBD2
V gene: TRBV5-1
J gene: TRBJ2-7
CDR3 DNA: TGCGCCAGCAGCTTTAGGCGGGAGCTGTACGAGCAGTACTTC
CDR3 protein: CASSFRRELYEQYF

clone size: .
D gene: TRBD2
V gene: TRBV7-3
J gene: TRBJ2-1
CDR3 DNA: TGTGCCAGCAGCCCGTCCGGGACTACAACGAGGAATGAGCAGTTCTTC
CDR3 protein: CASSPSGTTTRNEQFF

clone size: .
D gene: .
V gene: TRBV6-6
J gene: TRBJ2-7
CDR3 DNA: TGTGCCAGCAGTAGGGGAGAGCAGTACTTC
CDR3 protein: CASSRGEQYF

clone size: once
D gene: TRBD2
V gene: TRBV5-1
J gene: TRBJ2-3
CDR3 DNA: TGCGCCAGCAGCTTAGGACTAGCGGAGGGGGGGATAGATACGCAGTATTTT
CDR3 protein: CASSLGLAEGGIDTQYF

clone size: .
D gene: .
V gene: TRBV11-2
J gene: TRBJ1-1
CDR3 DNA: TGTGCCAGCAGCTCCTCTCTCCCGAACACTGAAGCTTTCTTT
CDR3 protein: CASSSSLPNTEAFF

clone size: .
D gene: .
V gene: TRBV19
J gene: TRBJ2-5
CDR3 DNA: TGTGCCAGCAGGAGGGGTGGAACCTGGGAGACCCAGTACTTC
CDR3 protein: CASRRGGTWETQYF

clone size: .
D gene: .
V gene: TRBV19
J gene: TRBJ2-2
CDR3 DNA: TGTGCCAGTAGTATTGGACAGATTGGAGCCGGGGAGCTGTTTTTT
CDR3 protein: CASSIGQIGAGELFF

clone size: .
D gene: .
V gene: TRBV29-1
J gene: TRBJ1-1
CDR3 DNA: TGCAGCGGCCTACCCCCTTCTTCTGAAGCTTTCTTT
CDR3 protein: CSGLPPSSEAFF

clone size: .
D gene: .
V gene: TRBV19
J gene: TRBJ2-2
CDR3 DNA: TGTGCCAGTAAACATAACCGCAGGGAGCTGTTTTTT
CDR3 protein: CASKHNRRELFF